These 10 T cell receptor beta chains share one sample of origin, sequenced in a study of Graves' ophthalmopathy and Graves' hyperthyroidism. RNA transcripts provided the template for amplifying TCR beta CDR3 regions. A first-round RT-PCR used HTBI primers, followed by a second-round multiplex PCR. MiXCR, run by TCRdb on the multiplex PCR reads, gives a single entry per CDR3 protein. The sample gives a few hundred thousand distinct CDR3 sequences, 20% to 25% of which show up once; around 3.1% is in the top ten. Sequencing was done on a sample of peripheral blood. These receptors came from a woman between 18 and 29 years old with stable Graves' hyperthyroidism.

J is TRBJ1-1 and V is TRBV27, with D tentatively TRBD1 (5 bases). The germline V gene encodes CDR1 MNHEY and CDR2 SMNVEV (reference sequence). Trimming removed 4 bases at V and 2 bases at J, with 14 bases between. This CDR3 region has 15 residues. DNA of the CDR3: TGTGCCAGCAGTTCCGCAGGGCTTAGTAACACTGAAGCTTTCTTT. This codes for CASSSAGLSNTEAFF.

This clonotype appeared many times. The rearrangement joins TRBV6-1 to TRBJ1-3; D is undetermined. CDR3 length: 17 residues. Per germline, CDR1 MNHNS and CDR2 SASEGT. V lost 6 bases, J lost 0 bases, and 18 bases lay in between. The CDR3 sequence: CASSVSFGPFSGNTIYF. The DNA for the CDR3 is TGTGCCAGCAGCGTTTCTTTTGGGCCTTTCTCTGGAAACACCATATATTTT.

In this sample, this clonotype is medium-sized (0.01 to 0.1%). This CDR3 is CASSFLTGARVTEAFF. CDR3 DNA: TGTGCCAGCAGTTTCCTGACAGGGGCGCGGGTCACTGAAGCTTTCTTT. The chain joins TRBV28 to TRBJ1-1, with 8 bases identical to TRBD1. The trim removed 3 bases at V and 4 bases at J, leaving 10 bases unmatched. CDR1 and CDR2 (germline): MDHEN, SYDVKM. The CDR3 contains 16 residues.

This clonotype was seen many times. The chain carries TRBV20-1 and TRBJ2-2; TRBD2 matches at 8 bases. CDR1 is DFQATT and CDR2 is SNEGSKA in the germline V gene (reference sequence). This CDR3 comprises 12 residues. J was trimmed by 6 bases and V by 8 bases; bases with no gene match: 5. CDR3 sequence: CSPGLVSGELFF. CDR3 coding DNA: TGCAGTCCGGGACTAGTTTCCGGGGAGCTGTTTTTT.

The J gene is TRBJ1-1, the V gene TRBV20-1; TRBD1 might be the D (5 bases). Germline V CDR1 and CDR2: DFQATT, SNEGSKA (reference sequence). This CDR3 is built from 14 residues. With 0 bases removed from V and 7 bases from J, the gap between germline ends came to 15 bases. The CDR3 DNA reads as TGCAGTGCTAGAGATTCAGGGAGTCTTGGTGAAGCTTTCTTT. Translating gives CSARDSGSLGEAFF.

In its sample, this clonotype was seen many times. The V and J genes are TRBV11-1 and TRBJ2-7; D is ambiguous. V lost 5 bases and J lost 5, with 13 bases in between. The CDR3 spans 13 residues. The V gene's germline CDR1 is SGHAT and CDR2 FQDESV (reference sequence). The chain's CDR3 is CASSLRPTDEQYF. The CDR3 DNA reads as TGTGCCAGCAGCCTACGACCAACCGACGAGCAGTACTTC. Supplemented by reference TRBV11-1 and TRBJ2-7, the full variable domain reads EAEVAQSPRYKITEKSQAVAFWCDPISGHATLYWYRQILGQGPELLVQFQDESVVDDSQLPKDRFSAERLKGVDSTLKIQPAELGDSAMYLCASSLRPTDEQYFGPGTRLTVT.

This clonotype was observed many times. The genes are TRBV2 and TRBJ1-1; D gene unclear. CDR3 length: 16 residues. The germline V gene has CDR1 SNHLY and CDR2 FYNNEI. Between the trimmed V and J ends, which lost 6 bases and 0 bases, there was a span of 17 bases. CDR3 coding DNA: TGTGCCAGCAGGGCGATGCATAAAGAGCTGAACACTGAAGCTTTCTTT. Encoded protein: CASRAMHKELNTEAFF. Combining the CDR3 with reference TRBV2 and TRBJ1-1 gives the whole variable domain EPEVTQTPSHQVTQMGQEVILRCVPISNHLYFYWYRQILGQKVEFLVSFYNNEISEKSEIFDDQFSVERPDGSNFTLKIRSTKLEDSAMYFCASRAMHKELNTEAFFGQGTRLTVV.

This clonotype came up many times. The chain recombines TRBV19 with TRBJ1-1; D perhaps matches TRBD1 (5 bases). This CDR3 region has 17 residues. Looked up from germline, CDR1 is LNHDA and CDR2 is SQIVND (reference sequence). The V gene lost 5 bases and the J gene lost 4 bases, with 23 bases spanning the gap. Here the CDR3 reads CASSGPSLRGGATEAFF. The CDR3 coding sequence is TGTGCCAGTAGTGGCCCGAGCTTGAGGGGAGGGGCCACTGAAGCTTTCTTT.

There are many counts of this clonotype. The chain joins TRBV11-2 to TRBJ1-5; tentatively, D is TRBD1 (5 bases). CDR1 is SGHAT, CDR2 FQNNGV, per germline. V lost 5 bases, J lost 4 bases, and 15 bases lay in between. The CDR3 has 15 amino acids. The CDR3 is CASSPSGTENQPQHF. The CDR3 DNA is TGTGCCAGCAGCCCGTCCGGGACGGAAAATCAGCCCCAGCATTTT.

The genes are TRBV11-2 and TRBJ2-5; the D is unclear. V lost 0 bases, J lost 5 bases, and 19 bases lay in between. This CDR3 contains 17 residues. CDR1 and CDR2 (germline): SGHAT, FQNNGV. CDR3 protein: CASSLDVQEQAWETQYF. CDR3 coding DNA: TGTGCCAGCAGCTTAGATGTTCAGGAGCAGGCTTGGGAGACCCAGTACTTC.